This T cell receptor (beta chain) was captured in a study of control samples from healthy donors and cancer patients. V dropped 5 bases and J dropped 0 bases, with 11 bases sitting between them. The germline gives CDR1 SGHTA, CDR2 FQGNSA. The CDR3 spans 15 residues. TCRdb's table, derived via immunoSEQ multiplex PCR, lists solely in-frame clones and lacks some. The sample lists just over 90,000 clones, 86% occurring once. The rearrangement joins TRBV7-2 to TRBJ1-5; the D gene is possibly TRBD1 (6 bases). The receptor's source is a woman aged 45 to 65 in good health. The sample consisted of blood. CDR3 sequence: CASSPGGSSNQPQHF. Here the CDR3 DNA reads TGTGCCAGCAGCCCCGGGGGCAGTAGCAATCAGCCCCAGCATTTT.